The 25 T cell receptor beta chains in this list originate from one sample, sequenced in a study of cytotoxic CD8 clonotypes in ibrutinib-treated CLL. Generated by immunoSEQ multiplex PCR, the TCRdb table keeps only in-frame clones and is missing some. This sample carries about 76,000 clones, over 80% of them seen once, and the ten largest clones take about 39%. Sequencing was performed on PBMCs, taken after 24 months of ibrutinib treatment. The receptors originated from a human donor with chronic lymphocytic leukemia.

This sequence joins TRBV7-8 and TRBJ2-7; D gene ambiguous. Germline loops: CDR1 SGHVS, CDR2 FQNEAQ. The CDR3 loop spans 14 amino acids. With 1 base removed from V and 3 bases from J, the gap between germline ends came to 10 bases. The CDR3 is CASSLDVGGYEQYF. CDR3 bases: TGTGCCAGCAGCTTAGACGTCGGCGGCTACGAGCAGTACTTC. The variable domain in full, with the rest retrieved from reference TRBV7-8 and TRBJ2-7, is GAGVSQSPRYKVAKRGQDVALRCDPISGHVSLFWYQQALGQGPEFLTYFQNEAQLDKSGLPSDRFFAERPEGSVSTLKIQRTQQEDSAVYLCASSLDVGGYEQYFGPGTRLTVT.

The rearrangement uses TRBV7-2 and TRBJ2-3; TRBD2 agrees at 10 bases. The CDR3 is made up of 16 amino acids. Germline CDR1 SGHTA, CDR2 FQGNSA. The V segment lost 5 bases and the J segment 0 bases; nucleotides outside the gene matches: 5. The CDR3 region has the DNA TGTGCCAGCAGCACTACTAGCGGGGATAGCACAGATACGCAGTATTTT. It specifies CASSTTSGDSTDTQYF.

This rearrangement joins TRBV19 to TRBJ1-1; D not resolved. CDR3 length: 13 residues. V shed 5 bases and J shed 5 bases, with 12 bases lying between them. Germline V gives CDR1 LNHDA, CDR2 SQIVND (reference sequence). For the CDR3, the DNA is TGTGCCAGTAGTCGTCTTGCGGGGACTGAAGCTTTCTTT. Its protein is CASSRLAGTEAFF.

The chain couples TRBV29-1 to TRBJ2-1, with D unresolved. Germline V lookup: CDR1 SQVTM, CDR2 ANQGSEA. Trimming left V 3 bases short and J 2 bases short, with 8 bases between. CDR3 size: 13 residues. The CDR3 spells CSVEGWTYNEQFF. CDR3 nucleotide sequence: TGCAGCGTTGAGGGGTGGACCTACAATGAGCAGTTCTTC.

V and J are TRBV10-3 and TRBJ2-3; TRBD2 matches at 15 bases. The CDR3 runs 17 residues. CDR1 and CDR2 (germline): ENHRY, SYGVKD. The V gene end was trimmed by 3 bases and the J gene end by 6 bases; junction bases not matched to a gene: 7. CDR3 DNA sequence: TGTGCCATCAGTGACCCGGGACTAGCGGGGGGTAAGGATACGCAGTATTTT. Translated: CAISDPGLAGGKDTQYF.

This rearrangement joins TRBV11-3 to TRBJ2-7; 7 bases line up with TRBD2. Germline V CDR1 and CDR2: SGHNT, YENEEA. The CDR3 is made up of 15 amino acids. V lost 5 bases and J lost 4; bases outside the gene matches: 11. The CDR3 region has the DNA TGTGCCAGCAGCCCAGCGTCGGGGGGTGGATACGAGCAGTACTTC. Its protein product is CASSPASGGGYEQYF.

The chain carries TRBV6-5 and TRBJ2-7, with TRBD1 matching over 7 bases. The CDR3 runs 12 residues. Germline lookup yields CDR1 MNHEY and CDR2 SVGAGI. Germline trimming cut 5 bases from V and 7 bases from J; bases unmatched to any gene: 5. CDR3 nucleotides: TGTGCCAGCAGTCGACAGGGCGGAGAGCAGTACTTC. It is translated as CASSRQGGEQYF.

This chain uses TRBV27 with TRBJ1-1, with D possibly matching TRBD1 (5 bases). Between the trimmed V and J ends, which lost 6 bases and 3 bases, there was a span of 17 bases. The CDR3 extends over 15 amino acids. Germline CDR1 and CDR2: MNHEY and SMNVEV (reference sequence). The CDR3 DNA reads as TGTGCCAGCAGGACTGGGGGGGGAGAGGACACTGAAGCTTTCTTT. The encoded protein is CASRTGGGEDTEAFF.

V and J are TRBV27 and TRBJ2-3; TRBD2 is a possible D gene (6 bases). The germline V and J ends were trimmed by 9 bases and 4 bases, with 11 bases remaining between them. CDR1 and CDR2 from the germline V gene are MNHEY and SMNVEV (reference sequence). The CDR3 spans 12 residues. In DNA form, the CDR3 reads TGTGCCAGTTCGGGGGTTGCAGATACGCAGTATTTT. Its translation is CASSGVADTQYF.

V and J are TRBV5-4 and TRBJ1-2; 8 nucleotides line up with TRBD1. Looked up from germline, CDR1 is SGHNT and CDR2 is YYREEE (reference sequence). The CDR3 loop spans 14 amino acids. V shed 2 bases and J 4 bases; nucleotides not matched to a gene: 4. CDR3 amino acids: CASSFQGAGYGYTF. Here the CDR3 DNA reads TGTGCCAGCAGCTTCCAGGGGGCAGGCTATGGCTACACCTTC.

The CDR3 region is CASSLGVSPSADTQYF. CDR3 in DNA: TGTGCCAGCAGCTTAGGAGTTTCCCCCAGTGCAGATACGCAGTATTTT. This chain connects TRBV11-2 to TRBJ2-3; D gene ambiguous. V lost 1 base, J lost 4 bases, and 15 bases lay in between. CDR1 and CDR2 from the germline V gene are SGHAT and FQNNGV. CDR3 length: 16 residues.

V is TRBV4-1 and J is TRBJ2-1, with 7 bases matching TRBD1. CDR1 MGHRA and CDR2 YSYEKL come from the germline V gene. V shed 3 bases, J shed 2 bases, and the junction held 7 bases outside the gene matches. This CDR3 has 16 residues. This CDR3 reads CASSHPTGLTYNEQFF. Here the CDR3 DNA reads TGCGCCAGCAGCCACCCGACAGGGCTTACCTACAATGAGCAGTTCTTC.

This chain joins TRBV2 and TRBJ1-5; tentatively, D is TRBD1 (5 bases). V lost 10 bases to trimming and J lost 4 bases, with 14 bases between them. This CDR3 is built from 13 residues. From germline, CDR1 is SNHLY and CDR2 FYNNEI. The CDR3 protein is CATGVTYNQPQHF. CDR3 nucleotide sequence: TGTGCCACGGGGGTTACCTATAATCAGCCCCAGCATTTT.

This sequence joins TRBV25-1 and TRBJ2-3; the match to TRBD1 covers 8 bases. The V gene end was trimmed by 3 bases and the J gene end by 7 bases; junction bases not matched to a gene: 9. The CDR3 spans 15 residues. Germline V CDR1 and CDR2: MGHDK, SYGVNS. The CDR3 nucleotides read TGTGCCAGCAGTGATAAGCAGGGGGCCGTAAATACGCAGTATTTT. Residues: CASSDKQGAVNTQYF. The variable domain in full, with the rest retrieved from reference TRBV25-1 and TRBJ2-3, is EADIYQTPRYLVIGTGKKITLECSQTMGHDKMYWYQQDPGMELHLIHYSYGVNSTEKGDLSSESTVSRIRTEHFPLTLESARPSHTSQYLCASSDKQGAVNTQYFGPGTRLTVL.

The J gene is TRBJ1-1, the V gene TRBV7-3, with D unresolved. V was clipped by 5 bases and J by 5 bases, with 15 bases between them. CDR3 length: 14 residues. The V gene's germline CDR1 is SGHTA and CDR2 FQGTGA. CDR3 residues: CASSPPEGWTEAFF. The DNA of the CDR3 is TGTGCCAGCAGCCCACCGGAAGGTTGGACTGAAGCTTTCTTT.

The V gene is TRBV19, the J gene TRBJ1-5; D possibly corresponds to TRBD1 (5 bases). Germline-derived CDR1 and CDR2 are LNHDA and SQIVND (reference sequence). V lost 5 bases and J lost 12, with 14 bases in between. The CDR3 extends over 12 amino acids. In DNA form, the CDR3 reads TGTGCCAGTAGTCTCTCCGGGGCCAACCAGCATTTT. Translating it yields CASSLSGANQHF.

The genes are TRBV2 and TRBJ2-7; 12 nucleotides agree with TRBD2. Losses at the gene ends were 6 bases for V and 5 bases for J; bases not matched to a gene: 5. CDR3 length equals 14 residues. CDR1 and CDR2 (germline): SNHLY, FYNNEI. The CDR3, as DNA: TGTGCCAGCAGAAACCGGACTAGCGGGAACGAGCAGTACTTC. Amino acid sequence: CASRNRTSGNEQYF.

The chain carries TRBV7-2 and TRBJ2-7; 11 bases are a match to TRBD2. The CDR3 extends over 15 amino acids. The V segment lost 5 bases and the J segment 0 bases; nucleotides outside the gene matches: 3. Germline-derived CDR1 and CDR2 are SGHTA and FQGNSA. The CDR3 DNA is TGTGCCAGCAGCCAGGGACTAGCGGACTCCTACGAGCAGTACTTC. Encoded protein: CASSQGLADSYEQYF.

The chain carries TRBV7-2 and TRBJ2-5; the D gene is possibly TRBD1 (5 bases). Per the germline V gene, CDR1 is SGHTA and CDR2 is FQGNSA. V was pared by 5 bases and J by 4 bases, with 8 bases between. The CDR3 contains 12 residues. In DNA, the CDR3 is TGTGCCAGCAGCAAAAGGGGAGAGACCCAGTACTTC. This gives the protein CASSKRGETQYF.

This clone was detected a few times. The J gene is TRBJ2-1, the V gene TRBV2, with 10 positions matching TRBD2. The CDR3 spans 14 residues. V lost 7 bases to trimming and J lost 6 bases; unmatched junction nucleotides: 6. CDR1 and CDR2 (germline): SNHLY, FYNNEI. This CDR3 reads CASTASGRVNEQFF. Here the CDR3 DNA reads TGTGCCAGCACCGCTAGCGGGAGAGTCAATGAGCAGTTCTTC.

As regards this clone: The junction shows a germline mismatch at one end, possibly a read error. CDR3 sequence: CASRLGDLAGGTETQYF. CDR3 bases: TGCGCCAGCAGATTGGGGGATTTAGCGGGAGGGACAGAGACCCAGTACTTC. The rearrangement uses TRBV5-1 and TRBJ2-5, with 11 bases lining up with TRBD2. The CDR3 loop spans 17 amino acids. CDR1 SGHRS and CDR2 YFSETQ come from the germline V gene.

This clone was seen only once. The rearrangement uses TRBV19 and TRBJ2-7; 7 bases align to TRBD1. The CDR3 sequence is 18 residues long. The V gene end was trimmed by 4 bases and the J gene end by 6 bases; junction bases not matched to a gene: 21. Per germline, CDR1 LNHDA and CDR2 SQIVND (reference sequence). The CDR3 loop is CASSRYPPGQNLLIEQYF. The CDR3 DNA is TGTGCCAGTAGTAGATACCCTCCGGGACAGAACCTACTTATCGAGCAGTACTTC. Full variable domain (remainder filled in from reference TRBV19 and TRBJ2-7): DGGITQSPKYLFRKEGQNVTLSCEQNLNHDAMYWYRQDPGQGLRLIYYSQIVNDFQKGDIAEGYSVSREKKESFPLTVTSAQKNPTAFYLCASSRYPPGQNLLIEQYFGPGTRLTVT.

CDR3 bases: TGTGCCAGCAGTGGGTTTGTAGGGCCCTACGAGCAGTACTTC. The encoded protein is CASSGFVGPYEQYF. J is TRBJ2-7 and V is TRBV6-5; D call uncertain. CDR1 and CDR2 from the germline V gene are MNHEY and SVGAGI. CDR3 size: 14 residues. V gave up 5 bases and J gave up 2 bases, with 13 bases separating them.

The chain has TRBV19 and TRBJ2-2; D possibly corresponds to TRBD1 (5 bases). Germline CDR1 LNHDA, CDR2 SQIVND (reference sequence). V lost 5 bases and J lost 7, with 11 bases in between. The CDR3 is 13 amino acids. CDR3 coding DNA: TGTGCCAGTAGTCCTAGGACATTCGGGGAGCTGTTTTTT. The encoded protein is CASSPRTFGELFF.

V gene TRBV6-6 combines with J gene TRBJ1-1; 8 nucleotides match TRBD1. CDR3 length: 14 amino acids. Germline V gene sequence: CDR1 MNHNY, CDR2 SVGAGI (reference sequence). Trimming removed 5 bases from V and 5 bases from J; junction bases left unmatched: 7. CDR3 sequence: CASSRRTGYTEAFF. The CDR3 DNA reads as TGTGCCAGCAGTCGTCGGACAGGGTATACTGAAGCTTTCTTT.